The 13 T cell receptor beta chains below come from one sample, sequenced in a study of blood T cell repertoires in COVID-19. The data were produced by immunoSEQ multiplex PCR, yet TCRdb's version contains in-frame clones alone and is incomplete. The data contain around 270,000 clones, 88% of them seen just once; the ten biggest clones take up 3.1%. The sequenced sample consisted of PBMCs or T cells enriched from blood (not recorded which). The receptors originated from a woman between 40 and 55 years old who had been exposed to COVID-19.

The chain is built from TRBV5-1 and TRBJ1-1, with 7 bases aligning to TRBD1. The V gene's germline CDR1 is SGHRS and CDR2 YFSETQ. Trimming at V came to 4 bases and at J to 5 bases, leaving 14 bases not matched to a gene. CDR3 length: 16 amino acids. The CDR3 is CASSPEDRVWETEAFF. The CDR3 bases are TGCGCCAGCAGCCCCGAAGACAGGGTCTGGGAAACTGAAGCTTTCTTT.

The chain has TRBV28 and TRBJ1-2, with D possibly being TRBD1 (5 bases). From germline, CDR1 is MDHEN and CDR2 SYDVKM. The CDR3 is made up of 14 amino acids. V was cut by 8 bases and J by 4 bases, with 17 bases left in between. CDR3 nucleotides: TGTGCCAGCGCCCGAGGTGGCAGGGTCTATGGCTACACCTTC. It codes for CASARGGRVYGYTF.

The chain recombines TRBV9 with TRBJ1-4; the D is unclear. With 4 bases removed from V and 7 bases from J, the gap between germline ends came to 14 bases. The germline V gene encodes CDR1 SGDLS and CDR2 YYNGEE. There are 14 residues in the CDR3. The CDR3 loop is CASSTSGAGEKLFF. For the CDR3, the DNA is TGTGCCAGCAGCACCAGCGGCGCGGGTGAAAAACTGTTTTTT.

This rearrangement joins TRBV27 to TRBJ1-2, with 11 bases fitting TRBD1. Germline lookup yields CDR1 MNHEY and CDR2 SMNVEV (reference sequence). The CDR3 loop spans 15 amino acids. After removal of 8 bases from V and 4 bases from J, the junction contained 9 bases not matched to a gene. CDR3 DNA: TGTGCCAGCCGCGCCAAGGACAGGGGGCCCTATGGCTACACCTTC. Its protein is CASRAKDRGPYGYTF.

The chain couples TRBV12-3 or TRBV12-4 to TRBJ1-2; D not certain. The CDR3 has 13 amino acids. The V and J ends lost 6 bases and 5 bases respectively, with 13 bases between them. This chain's CDR3 is CASSYQVGYGYTF. The CDR3 DNA sequence: TGTGCCAGCAGCTACCAGGTTGGGTATGGCTACACCTTC.

This sequence joins TRBV7-3 and TRBJ2-7; 12 bases are shared with TRBD2. Germline CDR1 SGHTA, CDR2 FQGTGA. The CDR3 covers 15 residues. J lost 7 bases, V lost 6 bases, and 10 bases had no gene match. CDR3 sequence reads: CASRGLAGPSGEQYF. As DNA, the CDR3 is TGTGCCAGCAGAGGACTAGCGGGACCCTCGGGAGAGCAGTACTTC.

The chain employs TRBV4-1 and TRBJ2-3, with 7 bases lining up with TRBD1. CDR1 is MGHRA and CDR2 is YSYEKL in the germline V gene. After removal of 1 base from V and 2 bases from J, the junction contained 6 bases not matched to a gene. This CDR3 is 16 amino acids long. CDR3 loop: CASSQGRGRTTDTQYF. The CDR3 coding sequence is TGCGCCAGCAGCCAAGGAAGGGGGCGGACCACAGATACGCAGTATTTT.

The chain has TRBV11-2 and TRBJ2-7; TRBD1 matches 7 bases. The CDR3 length is 12 residues. CDR1 and CDR2 (germline): SGHAT, FQNNGV. In DNA form, the CDR3 reads TGTGATACAGGGGCTAGCTCCTACGAGCAGTACGTC. Translating it yields CDTGASSYEQYV.

The J gene is TRBJ1-2, the V gene TRBV28; D possibly corresponds to TRBD1 (6 bases). Trimming pared 2 bases from V and 4 bases from J, leaving 23 bases between. CDR1 is MDHEN and CDR2 is SYDVKM in the germline V gene. This CDR3 spans 18 amino acids. In nucleotides, the CDR3 is TGTGCCAGCAGTTTAAATGGTCCCCGGGGGGCGCCCCTCTATGGCTACACCTTC. This translates into CASSLNGPRGAPLYGYTF.

The chain recombines TRBV6-6 with TRBJ2-3; 7 positions agree with TRBD2. The CDR3 extends over 18 amino acids. V shed 5 bases and J 0 bases; nucleotides not matched to a gene: 14. Germline CDR1 and CDR2: MNHNY and SVGAGI (reference sequence). CDR3 loop: CASSPGRAGVTSTDTQYF. The CDR3 bases are TGTGCCAGCAGTCCCGGAAGGGCGGGGGTGACTAGCACAGATACGCAGTATTTT.

The chain couples TRBV6-5 to TRBJ1-2; D might be TRBD1 (5 bases). The V end lost 5 bases, the J end lost 2 bases, and 15 bases lay between the germline ends. CDR3 length: 15 amino acids. The V gene's germline CDR1 is MNHEY and CDR2 SVGAGI. CDR3 nucleotides: TGTGCCAGCAGTAACAACAGGAATCGAAACTATGGCTACACCTTC. Its protein product is CASSNNRNRNYGYTF.

The chain has TRBV5-1 and TRBJ2-5; weak D call: TRBD1 (5 bases). The CDR3 is 12 residues long. Germline loops: CDR1 SGHRS, CDR2 YFSETQ. Between the trimmed V and J ends, which lost 6 bases and 1 base, there was a span of 7 bases. The CDR3 DNA follows: TGCGCCAGCAATACAGGCCAAGAGACCCAGTACTTC. It codes for CASNTGQETQYF.

In its sample, this clone was seen once. The chain recombines TRBV24-1 with TRBJ2-1, with TRBD2 matching over 8 bases. V gave up 4 bases and J gave up 0 bases; unmatched junction bases: 4. Germline V gene lookup returns CDR1 KGHDR and CDR2 SFDVKD. The CDR3 has 16 residues. CDR3 in DNA: TGTGCCACCAGTGAGGAACTAGCGGCCTCCTACAATGAGCAGTTCTTC. The encoded protein is CATSEELAASYNEQFF.